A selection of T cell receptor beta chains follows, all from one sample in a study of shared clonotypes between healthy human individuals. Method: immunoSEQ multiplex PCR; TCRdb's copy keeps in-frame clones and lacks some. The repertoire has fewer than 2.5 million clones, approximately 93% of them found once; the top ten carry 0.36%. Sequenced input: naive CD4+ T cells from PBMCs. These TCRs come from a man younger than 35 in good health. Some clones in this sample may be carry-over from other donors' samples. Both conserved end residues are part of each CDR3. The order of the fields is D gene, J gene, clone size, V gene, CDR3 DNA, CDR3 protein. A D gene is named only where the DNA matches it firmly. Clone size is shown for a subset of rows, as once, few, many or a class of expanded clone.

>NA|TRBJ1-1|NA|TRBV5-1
TGCGCCAGCAGCTTATCCAACACTGAAGCTTTCTTT
CASSLSNTEAFF
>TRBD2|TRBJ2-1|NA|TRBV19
TGTGCCAGTACCCCCGTGACTAGCGCGAGGAATGAGCAGTTCTTC
CASTPVTSARNEQFF
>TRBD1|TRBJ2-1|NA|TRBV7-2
TGTGCCAGCAGCCCACAGGGGAATTTTTACAATGAGCAGTTCTTC
CASSPQGNFYNEQFF
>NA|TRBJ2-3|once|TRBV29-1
TGCAGCGTTGTAGGGACAATAACAGATACGCAGTATTTT
CSVVGTITDTQYF
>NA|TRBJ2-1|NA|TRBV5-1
TGCGCCAGCAGCTTGGGTCCTCTGGGCGCCTCCTACAATGAGCAGTTCTTC
CASSLGPLGASYNEQFF
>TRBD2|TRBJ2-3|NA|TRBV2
TGTGCCAGCAGGCCCAGGGGACTAGGCACAGATACGCAGTATTTT
CASRPRGLGTDTQYF
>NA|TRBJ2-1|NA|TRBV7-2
TGTGCCAGCAGCCGAGGGGGGGGCCCCTACAATGAGCAGTTCTTC
CASSRGGGPYNEQFF
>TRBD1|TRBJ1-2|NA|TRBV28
TGTGCCAGCAGAGGGACAGGGAACTATGGCTACACCTTC
CASRGTGNYGYTF
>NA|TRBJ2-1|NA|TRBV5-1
TGCGCCAGCAGCGTACCGGGGACCTCCTACAATGAGCAGTTCTTC
CASSVPGTSYNEQFF
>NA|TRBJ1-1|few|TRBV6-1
TGTGCCAGCAGATCCCAAATAGCGAACACTGAAGCTTTCTTT
CASRSQIANTEAFF
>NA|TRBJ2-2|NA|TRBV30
TGTGCCTGGAGAGCTGGTAGTATGGTGGGGGAGCTGTTTTTT
CAWRAGSMVGELFF
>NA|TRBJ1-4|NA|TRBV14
TGTGCCAGCAGCCAGATTGGGGGCGCGAGGCAAAAACTGTTTTTT
CASSQIGGARQKLFF
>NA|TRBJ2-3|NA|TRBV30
TGTGCCTGGAGTCGAGGGGCATCGGCTAGCACAGATACGCAGTATTTT
CAWSRGASASTDTQYF
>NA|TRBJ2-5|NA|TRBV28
TGTGCCAGCCGCCCCAGCCCCGGGACTGGAAATATACAGACCCAGTACTTC
CASRPSPGTGNIQTQYF
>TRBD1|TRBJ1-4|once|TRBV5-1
TGCACCAGCAGCCTTGGACAGGGGTCGGAAAAACTGTTTTTT
CTSSLGQGSEKLFF
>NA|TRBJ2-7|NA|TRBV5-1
TGCGCCAGCAGCCCCTGGGTAGGGAATTACGAGCAGTACTTC
CASSPWVGNYEQYF
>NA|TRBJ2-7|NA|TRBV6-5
TGTGCCAGCAGTTACCCAGGAAACTCTCGGGTCTACGAGCAGTACTTC
CASSYPGNSRVYEQYF
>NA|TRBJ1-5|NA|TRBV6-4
TGTGCCAGCAGTGCCGAGGGGGGAGCAGGACAGCCCCAGCATTTT
CASSAEGGAGQPQHF
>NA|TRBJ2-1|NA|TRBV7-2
TGTGCCAGCAGCTTAGTTCGGATGTCAGCTAACAATGAGCAGTTCTTC
CASSLVRMSANNEQFF
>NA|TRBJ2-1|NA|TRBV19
TGTGCCAGTAGTATATTGGCCAGGCGGCCCTACAATGAGCAGTTCTTC
CASSILARRPYNEQFF
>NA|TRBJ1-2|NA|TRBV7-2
TGTGCCAGCAGCCCCGTAGAGGGATACTATGGCTACACCTTC
CASSPVEGYYGYTF
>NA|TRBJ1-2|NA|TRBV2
TGTGCCAGCAGGGCCGAGGTCGGCTACACCTTC
CASRAEVGYTF
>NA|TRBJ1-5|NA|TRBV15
TGTGCCACCAGCAGAGTATGGGGGTTGAGCAATCAGCCCCAGCATTTT
CATSRVWGLSNQPQHF
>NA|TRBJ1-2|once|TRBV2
TGTGCCAGCAGTGAATGGCCGCCAAGCTACACCTTC
CASSEWPPSYTF
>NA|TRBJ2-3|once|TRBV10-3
TGTGCCATCAGTGGAGCTACCCCCACAGATACGCAGTATTTT
CAISGATPTDTQYF
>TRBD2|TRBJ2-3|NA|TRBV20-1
TGCAGTGCTAGAGGGACTAGCACGCAGTATTTT
CSARGTSTQYF
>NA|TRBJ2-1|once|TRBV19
TGTGCCAGTAGTGTGAGGGGATCCAATGAGCAGTTCTTC
CASSVRGSNEQFF
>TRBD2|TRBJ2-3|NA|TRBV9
TGTGCCAGCAGCCTGACTAGCGGGGCTACAGATACGCAGTATTTT
CASSLTSGATDTQYF
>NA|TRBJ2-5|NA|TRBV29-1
TGCAGCGTCTCGATGCTCGGGGAGACCCAGTACTTC
CSVSMLGETQYF
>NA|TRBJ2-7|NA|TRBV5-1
TGCGCCAGCAGCATAGGGAGTTTGGTCTACGAGCAGTACTTC
CASSIGSLVYEQYF
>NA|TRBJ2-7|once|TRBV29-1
TGCAGCGCCAAACCCGACTATTTTTCCTACGAGCAGTACTTC
CSAKPDYFSYEQYF